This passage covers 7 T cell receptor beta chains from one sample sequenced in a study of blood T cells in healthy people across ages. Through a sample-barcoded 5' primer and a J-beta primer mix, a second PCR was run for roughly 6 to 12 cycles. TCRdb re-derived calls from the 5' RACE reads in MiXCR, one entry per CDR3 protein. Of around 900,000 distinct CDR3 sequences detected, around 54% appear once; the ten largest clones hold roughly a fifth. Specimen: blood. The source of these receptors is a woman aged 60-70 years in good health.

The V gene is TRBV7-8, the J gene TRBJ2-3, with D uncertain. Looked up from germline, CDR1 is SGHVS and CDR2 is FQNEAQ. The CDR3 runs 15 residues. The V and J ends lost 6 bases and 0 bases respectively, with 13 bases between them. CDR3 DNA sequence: TGTGCCAGCAGTCTGCAAACGCCTAGCACAGATACGCAGTATTTT. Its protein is CASSLQTPSTDTQYF.

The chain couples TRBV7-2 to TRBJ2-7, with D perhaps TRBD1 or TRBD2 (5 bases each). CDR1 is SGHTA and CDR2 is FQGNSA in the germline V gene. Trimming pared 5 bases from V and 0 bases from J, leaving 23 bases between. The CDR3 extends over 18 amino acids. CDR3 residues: CASSRYFSGWGSSYEQYF. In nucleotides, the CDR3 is TGTGCCAGCAGCCGTTACTTCTCGGGTTGGGGGAGCTCCTACGAGCAGTACTTC.

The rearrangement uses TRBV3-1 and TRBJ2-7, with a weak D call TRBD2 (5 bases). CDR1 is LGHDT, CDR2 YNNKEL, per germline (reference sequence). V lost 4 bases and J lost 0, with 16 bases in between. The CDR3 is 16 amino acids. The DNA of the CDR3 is TGTGCCAGCAGCCTCGACTTGGTCCGGGGCTCCTACGAGCAGTACTTC. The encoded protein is CASSLDLVRGSYEQYF.

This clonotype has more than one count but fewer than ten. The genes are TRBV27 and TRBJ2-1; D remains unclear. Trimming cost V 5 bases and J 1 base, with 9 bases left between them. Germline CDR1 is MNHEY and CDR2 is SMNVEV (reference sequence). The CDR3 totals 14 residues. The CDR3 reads CASSRRRSYNEQFF. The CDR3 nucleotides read TGTGCCAGCAGTCGCCGGAGATCCTACAATGAGCAGTTCTTC.

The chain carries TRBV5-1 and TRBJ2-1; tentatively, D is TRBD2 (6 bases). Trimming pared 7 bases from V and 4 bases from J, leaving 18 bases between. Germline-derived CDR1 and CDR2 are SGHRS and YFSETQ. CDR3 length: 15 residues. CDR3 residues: CASRLGWRDYNEQFF. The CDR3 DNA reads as TGCGCCAGCCGCCTAGGTTGGCGGGATTACAATGAGCAGTTCTTC.

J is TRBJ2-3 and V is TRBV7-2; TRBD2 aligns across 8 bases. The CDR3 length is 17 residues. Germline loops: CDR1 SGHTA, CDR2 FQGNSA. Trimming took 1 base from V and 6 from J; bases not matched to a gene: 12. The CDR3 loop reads CASSLVGRRAGVDTQYF. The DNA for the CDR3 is TGTGCCAGCAGCTTAGTAGGGAGACGAGCGGGAGTTGATACGCAGTATTTT.

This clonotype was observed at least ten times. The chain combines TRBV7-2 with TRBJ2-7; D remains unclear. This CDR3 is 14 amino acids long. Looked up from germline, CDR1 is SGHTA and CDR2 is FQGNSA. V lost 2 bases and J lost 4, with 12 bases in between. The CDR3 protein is CASSLSGGTYEQYF. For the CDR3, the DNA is TGTGCCAGCAGCTTATCTGGCGGAACGTACGAGCAGTACTTC.